Shown below are 21 T cell receptor beta chains from a single sample sequenced in a study of beta chain features in type 1 diabetes. The investigators reverse transcribed all of the isolated RNA, so they sequenced expressed TCRB transcripts. The table came from immunoSEQ multiplex PCR; TCRdb's copy has only in-frame clones and leaves some out. The repertoire holds 150,000 to 180,000 clones, with about 7.3% as singletons. Sequencing was performed on central memory CD4+ T cells from blood. The receptors shown here come from a young man in good health.

The CDR3 loop reads CASSLSGPPRDEQFF. CDR3 bases: TGTGCCAGCAGCTTAAGCGGGCCCCCGAGGGATGAGCAGTTCTTC. The chain recombines TRBV7-9 with TRBJ2-1, with a tentative D call TRBD2 (6 bases). Deletions cut 2 bases from V and 8 bases from J, with 16 bases between. This CDR3 is 15 amino acids long. Germline V CDR1 and CDR2: SEHNR, FQNEAQ (reference sequence).

CDR3 amino acids: CASSPEGRTSTDTQYF. The CDR3 bases are TGTGCCAGCTCACCAGAGGGCAGGACTAGCACAGATACGCAGTATTTT. J is TRBJ2-3 and V is TRBV18, with a possible D match to TRBD2 (5 bases). Looked up from germline, CDR1 is KGHSH and CDR2 is LQKENI. Trimming pared 2 bases from V and 0 bases from J, leaving 12 bases between. This CDR3 region has 16 residues.

In this sample, this clone turned up many times. The sample carries other DNA sequences with the same CDR3. The V gene is TRBV18, the J gene TRBJ2-7, with D possibly TRBD2 on 6 matching bases. CDR1 KGHSH and CDR2 LQKENI come from the germline V gene. The CDR3 has 11 amino acids. V dropped 4 bases and J dropped 5 bases, with 6 bases sitting between them. CDR3 sequence (DNA): TGTGCCAGCTCACGGGAGGACGAGCAGTACTTC. The encoded protein is CASSREDEQYF.

The chain is built from TRBV6-1 and TRBJ2-7, with D possibly TRBD1 on 6 matching bases. The length of the CDR3 is 14 residues. CDR1 and CDR2 from the germline V gene are MNHNS and SASEGT. V was pared by 2 bases and J by 6 bases, with 14 bases between. Here the CDR3 DNA reads TGTGCCAGCAGTGAAATGGGGGCTGGGGTCGAGCAGTACTTC. Translated: CASSEMGAGVEQYF.

Only a few counts were recorded for this clone. V and J are TRBV18 and TRBJ1-3; D gene unclear. The CDR3 sequence is 15 residues long. CDR1 and CDR2 (germline): KGHSH, LQKENI. V lost 3 bases and J lost 0, with 9 bases in between. This chain's CDR3 is CASSPGESSGNTIYF. CDR3 DNA: TGTGCCAGCTCACCTGGGGAGAGCTCTGGAAACACCATATATTTT.

The gene calls are TRBV6-1 and TRBJ1-2; tentatively, D is TRBD1 (6 bases). Germline assignment: CDR1 MNHNS and CDR2 SASEGT. This CDR3 has 14 amino acids. Deletions cut 2 bases from V and 4 bases from J, with 11 bases between. Here the CDR3 DNA reads TGTGCCAGCAGTGAACGGCGACAGGCCTATGGCTACACCTTC. Translating it yields CASSERRQAYGYTF.

In this sample, this clone turned up many times. This chain uses TRBV29-1 with TRBJ2-2; 7 nucleotides line up with TRBD1. CDR3 length: 13 residues. J gave up 6 bases and V 6 bases, and 7 bases lay outside the gene matches. CDR1 and CDR2 (germline): SQVTM, ANQGSEA. The chain's CDR3 is CSVAGTEAGELFF. In DNA form, the CDR3 reads TGCAGCGTCGCCGGGACAGAGGCCGGGGAGCTGTTTTTT.

A few counts support this clone. The chain carries TRBV30 and TRBJ1-5; the match to TRBD1 covers 9 bases. The CDR3 is 15 residues long. Germline V lookup: CDR1 GTSNPN, CDR2 SVGIG (reference sequence). V lost 4 bases, J lost 3 bases, and 7 bases stayed unmatched. CDR3 coding DNA: TGTGCCTGGAACCCAGGGACAGGGAACAATCAGCCCCAGCATTTT. It translates to CAWNPGTGNNQPQHF.

The chain employs TRBV7-2 and TRBJ2-2, with 9 bases matching TRBD2. CDR3 length: 16 amino acids. The ends lost 1 base at V and 5 bases at J; junction bases unmatched: 5. Per the germline V gene, CDR1 is SGHTA and CDR2 is FQGNSA. The CDR3 nucleotides read TGTGCCAGCAGCTTAGTCTCAGCGGGAGGTACCGGGGAGCTGTTTTTT. This translates into CASSLVSAGGTGELFF.

The chain couples TRBV5-4 to TRBJ1-2; tentative D call: TRBD1 (6 bases). The CDR3 covers 16 residues. Germline CDR1 reads SGHNT; CDR2 reads YYREEE (reference sequence). With 0 bases removed from V and 4 bases from J, the gap between germline ends came to 16 bases. CDR3 bases: TGTGCCAGCAGCTTGGAACAGGGCAACTATCCCTATGGCTACACCTTC. It codes for CASSLEQGNYPYGYTF.

The V call is TRBV14, the J call TRBJ2-3, with D perhaps TRBD2 (5 bases). This CDR3 is built from 15 residues. The V and J ends lost 0 bases and 5 bases respectively, with 12 bases between them. The V gene's germline CDR1 is SGHDN and CDR2 FVKESK. As DNA, the CDR3 is TGTGCCAGCAGCCAAGAGTATCGGGGAAAAGATACGCAGTATTTT. It encodes CASSQEYRGKDTQYF.

The sample holds many counts of this clone. This rearrangement joins TRBV9 to TRBJ1-2, with 9 nucleotides matching TRBD1. Trimming took 5 bases from V and 6 from J; bases not matched to a gene: 5. Per the germline V gene, CDR1 is SGDLS and CDR2 is YYNGEE. This CDR3 comprises 13 residues. The CDR3 region is CASRGQGIDGYTF. CDR3 bases: TGTGCCAGCAGGGGACAGGGAATAGATGGCTACACCTTC.

This chain uses TRBV11-3 with TRBJ2-3, with 7 bases lining up with TRBD2. Germline CDR1 is SGHNT and CDR2 is YENEEA. V was pared by 7 bases and J by 4 bases, with 2 bases of the junction left unmatched. CDR3 length equals 12 residues. DNA of the CDR3: TGTGCCAGCAAAGGGAGGGCAGATACGCAGTATTTT. The encoded protein is CASKGRADTQYF.

The chain uses TRBV30 and TRBJ1-1, with D tentatively TRBD1 (6 bases). With 2 bases removed from V and 10 bases from J, the gap between germline ends came to 17 bases. From germline, CDR1 is GTSNPN and CDR2 SVGIG (reference sequence). The CDR3 runs to 13 residues. CDR3 sequence (DNA): TGTGCCTGGAGTATCGGACAGCCCCAGTCAGCTTTCTTT. Amino acids: CAWSIGQPQSAFF.

V gene TRBV4-3 combines with J gene TRBJ2-6; 9 bases agree with TRBD1. With 0 bases clipped from V and 0 bases from J, the junction kept 6 bases outside the gene matches. Germline CDR1 LGHNA, CDR2 YSLEER. The CDR3 length is 19 residues. In DNA, the CDR3 is TGCGCCAGCAGCCAAGATGGGGGACAGGGATACTCTGGGGCCAACGTCCTGACTTTC. Amino acids: CASSQDGGQGYSGANVLTF.

The chain is built from TRBV19 and TRBJ1-3; no reliable D call. The CDR3 has 16 residues. The germline V gene has CDR1 LNHDA and CDR2 SQIVND (reference sequence). The ends were cut back, 3 bases at V and 0 bases at J, with 12 bases in the middle. The CDR3 DNA is TGTGCCAGTAGTATCGCCACGGGATCCTCTGGAAACACCATATATTTT. Translated: CASSIATGSSGNTIYF.

This clone was observed a handful of times. The chain joins TRBV11-2 to TRBJ1-1; possible D gene TRBD1, 5 bases. The CDR3 runs to 14 residues. V lost 5 bases to trimming and J lost 1 base, with 11 bases between them. Germline assignment: CDR1 SGHAT and CDR2 FQNNGV. Here the CDR3 reads CASSLRQSNTEAFF. CDR3 DNA: TGTGCCAGCAGCCTGAGACAGTCGAACACTGAAGCTTTCTTT.

The sample holds many counts of this clone. This chain joins TRBV7-9 and TRBJ1-2; 8 nucleotides agree with TRBD1. The CDR3 loop spans 13 amino acids. Losses at the gene ends were 5 bases for V and 4 bases for J; bases not matched to a gene: 3. Germline V lookup: CDR1 SEHNR, CDR2 FQNEAQ (reference sequence). This CDR3 is CASSDGQGYGYTF. The CDR3 nucleotides are TGTGCCAGCAGCGACGGACAGGGCTATGGCTACACCTTC. Variable domain in full (rest from reference TRBV7-9 and TRBJ1-2): DTGVSQNPRHKITKRGQNVTFRCDPISEHNRLYWYRQTLGQGPEFLTYFQNEAQLEKSRLLSDRFSAERPKGSFSTLEIQRTEQGDSAMYLCASSDGQGYGYTFGSGTRLTVV.

This chain links TRBV7-3 with TRBJ2-1; perhaps TRBD2 as D (6 bases). The CDR3 is 15 residues long. Germline CDR1 and CDR2: SGHTA and FQGTGA. V was trimmed by 5 bases and J by 6 bases, leaving 17 bases between them. The CDR3 loop reads CASSPTPGTLNEQFF. Written as DNA, the CDR3 is TGTGCCAGCAGCCCAACACCCGGGACTCTCAATGAGCAGTTCTTC. The whole variable domain, remainder taken from reference TRBV7-3 and TRBJ2-1, is GAGVSQTPSNKVTEKGKYVELRCDPISGHTALYWYRQSLGQGPEFLIYFQGTGAADDSGLPNDRFFAVRPEGSVSTLKIQRTERGDSAVYLCASSPTPGTLNEQFFGPGTRLTVL.

This clone was observed a handful of times. The CDR3 reads CASSRMGQGPADTQYF. The CDR3 bases are TGTGCCAGCAGCCGAATGGGACAGGGGCCCGCAGATACGCAGTATTTT. The V gene is TRBV2, the J gene TRBJ2-3; 10 nucleotides match TRBD1. The germline CDR1 and CDR2 sequences are SNHLY and FYNNEI. The ends lost 6 bases at V and 4 bases at J; junction bases unmatched: 10. CDR3 size: 16 residues.

The J gene is TRBJ2-7, the V gene TRBV6-5, with 7 bases lining up with TRBD1. Germline values: CDR1 MNHEY, CDR2 SVGAGI. The CDR3 is made up of 13 amino acids. Germline trimming cut 4 bases from V and 5 bases from J; bases unmatched to any gene: 5. The chain's CDR3 is CASSSGQWDEQYF. CDR3 DNA sequence: TGTGCCAGCAGTTCGGGACAGTGGGACGAGCAGTACTTC.